These 4 T cell receptor beta chains originate from one sample sequenced in a study of identical twins. A single record per CDR3 protein comes from TCRdb applying MiXCR to the 5' RACE reads. The table shows under 800,000 distinct CDR3 sequences, with approximately 21% occurring only once. These same records also appear under a second study, on T cells expressing NK-cell markers.

Sequencing input: PBMCs. These TCRs come from a woman aged 18-35 years in good health.

This clonotype was seen a handful of times. The genes are TRBV7-9 and TRBJ2-5; perhaps TRBD2 as D (6 bases). This CDR3 region has 15 residues. Germline lookup yields CDR1 SEHNR and CDR2 FQNEAQ (reference sequence). V was trimmed by 4 bases and J by 5 bases, leaving 17 bases between them. CDR3 sequence: CASSSEAGSTETQYF. As DNA, the CDR3 is TGTGCCAGCAGCTCCGAGGCGGGATCCACGGAGACCCAGTACTTC.

The genes are TRBV7-9 and TRBJ2-1; TRBD2 is a possible D gene (5 bases). Germline CDR1 is SEHNR and CDR2 is FQNEAQ (reference sequence). There are 16 residues in the CDR3. With 5 bases removed from V and 8 bases from J, the gap between germline ends came to 22 bases. This chain's CDR3 is CASSQGRASRPHEQFF. For the CDR3, the DNA is TGTGCCAGCAGCCAAGGGCGGGCAAGCCGGCCTCATGAGCAGTTCTTC.

The CDR3 reads CASTQSGSATDTQYF. DNA of the CDR3: TGTGCCAGCACCCAATCCGGGTCAGCTACAGATACGCAGTATTTT. The J gene is TRBJ2-3, the V gene TRBV6-1; D gene unclear. Trimming shortened V by 7 bases and J by 3 bases, and 17 bases separated the two germline ends. The CDR3 is 15 amino acids. Germline V lookup: CDR1 MNHNS, CDR2 SASEGT.

This clonotype was picked up many times. CDR3 loop: CSARYNEKLFF. The CDR3 nucleotides are TGCAGTGCTAGATATAATGAAAAACTGTTTTTT. This sequence joins TRBV20-1 and TRBJ1-4; D not certain. In germline, CDR1 is DFQATT, CDR2 SNEGSKA (reference sequence). This CDR3 region has 11 residues. Deletions cut 2 bases from V and 4 bases from J, with 2 bases between.